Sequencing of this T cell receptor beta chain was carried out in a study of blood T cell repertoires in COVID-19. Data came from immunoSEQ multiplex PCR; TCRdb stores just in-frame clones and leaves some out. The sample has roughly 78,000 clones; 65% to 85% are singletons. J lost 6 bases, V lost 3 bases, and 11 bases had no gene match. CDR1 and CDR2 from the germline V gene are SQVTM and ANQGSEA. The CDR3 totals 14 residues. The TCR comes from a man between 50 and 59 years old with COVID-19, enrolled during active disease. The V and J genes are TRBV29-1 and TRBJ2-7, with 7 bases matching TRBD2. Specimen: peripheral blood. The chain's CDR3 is CSVDLGGSRSEQYF. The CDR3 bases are TGCAGCGTTGATCTGGGCGGGAGTCGGAGCGAGCAGTACTTC.